This T cell receptor beta chain is from a study of OX40 agonist ivuxolimab in advanced cancers. Study-wide context: It was ivuxolimab, an agonistic anti-OX40 (CD134) antibody, that patients were treated with. Study outcomes and limitations: Normalized expansion of T-cell clones was also low for some nonresponders. Clonal expansion was seen in CD4+ and CD8+ blood T cells by week 6 at 0.1 to 3.0 mg/kg.

Sampling times: baseline, cycle 4 day 1, cycle 7 day 1. Looked up from germline, CDR1 is LNHDA and CDR2 is SQIVND (reference sequence). The CDR3 runs to 15 residues. The J segment lost 0 bases and the V segment lost 5 bases, leaving 5 bases of the junction unmatched. TCRdb's table, derived via immunoSEQ multiplex PCR, lists solely in-frame clones and lacks some. The table shows roughly 50,000 clones, with around 88% occurring only once. As for this clone: Its antigen is currently unknown.

The rearrangement joins TRBV19 to TRBJ2-7, with 9 bases that match TRBD1. The clonotype was recovered from an adult with an advanced solid tumor such as melanoma, head and neck, liver or kidney cancer. The sample was CD4+ or CD8+ T cells sorted from blood, taken in a trial of the OX40 agonist ivuxolimab. CDR3 nucleotides: TGTGCCAGTAGTGGGGGACAGGGTCTCTCCTACGAGCAGTACTTC. Residues: CASSGGQGLSYEQYF.